This T cell receptor beta chain was retrieved from a study of cytomegalovirus exposure and HLA in healthy donors. The study, taken as a whole, reports: Later work showed greater clonal expansion in HLA-associated TCR beta chains than in equally common others. There were under 200 TCR beta chains listed as cytomegalovirus-associated.

PCR amplification relied on 60 Vbeta primers (plus 13 Jbeta primers). The method was immunoSEQ multiplex PCR; TCRdb's version includes in-frame clones alone and lacks a portion of them. The sample lists under 200,000 clones; approximately 80% were seen once. This clone was counted a few times. The antigen is not known. Sequenced sample: PBMCs. The sequence came from a woman aged 50 to 60 in good health and CMV-seronegative.

The CDR3 DNA sequence: TGTGCCAGCAGCTTATTAGCGGGGAGCACAGATACGCAGTATTTT. This encodes CASSLLAGSTDTQYF. This chain links TRBV7-2 with TRBJ2-3, with 8 nucleotides matching TRBD2. CDR1 SGHTA and CDR2 FQGNSA come from the germline V gene. J was trimmed by 0 bases and V by 2 bases; bases with no gene match: 1. This CDR3 spans 15 amino acids. The full variable domain, its missing parts supplied by reference TRBV7-2 and TRBJ2-3, is GAGVSQSPSNKVTEKGKDVELRCDPISGHTALYWYRQSLGQGLEFLIYFQGNSAPDKSGLPSDRFSAERTGGSVSTLTIQRTQQEDSAVYLCASSLLAGSTDTQYFGPGTRLTVL.